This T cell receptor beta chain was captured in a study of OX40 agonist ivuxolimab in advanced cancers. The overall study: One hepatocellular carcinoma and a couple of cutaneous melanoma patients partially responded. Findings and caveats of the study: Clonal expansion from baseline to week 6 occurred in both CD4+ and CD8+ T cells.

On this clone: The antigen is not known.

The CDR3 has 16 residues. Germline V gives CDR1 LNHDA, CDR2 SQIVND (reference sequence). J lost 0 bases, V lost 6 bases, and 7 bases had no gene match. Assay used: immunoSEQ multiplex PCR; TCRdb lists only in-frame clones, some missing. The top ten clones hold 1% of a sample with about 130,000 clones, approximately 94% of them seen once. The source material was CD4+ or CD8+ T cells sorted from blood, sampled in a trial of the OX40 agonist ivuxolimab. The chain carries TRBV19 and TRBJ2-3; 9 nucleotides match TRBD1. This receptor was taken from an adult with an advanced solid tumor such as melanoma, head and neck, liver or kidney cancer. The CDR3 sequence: CASRSPGTGSTDTQYF. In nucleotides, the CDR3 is TGTGCCAGTAGGAGCCCCGGGACAGGGAGCACAGATACGCAGTATTTT. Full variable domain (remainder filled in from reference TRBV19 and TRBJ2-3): DGGITQSPKYLFRKEGQNVTLSCEQNLNHDAMYWYRQDPGQGLRLIYYSQIVNDFQKGDIAEGYSVSREKKESFPLTVTSAQKNPTAFYLCASRSPGTGSTDTQYFGPGTRLTVL.